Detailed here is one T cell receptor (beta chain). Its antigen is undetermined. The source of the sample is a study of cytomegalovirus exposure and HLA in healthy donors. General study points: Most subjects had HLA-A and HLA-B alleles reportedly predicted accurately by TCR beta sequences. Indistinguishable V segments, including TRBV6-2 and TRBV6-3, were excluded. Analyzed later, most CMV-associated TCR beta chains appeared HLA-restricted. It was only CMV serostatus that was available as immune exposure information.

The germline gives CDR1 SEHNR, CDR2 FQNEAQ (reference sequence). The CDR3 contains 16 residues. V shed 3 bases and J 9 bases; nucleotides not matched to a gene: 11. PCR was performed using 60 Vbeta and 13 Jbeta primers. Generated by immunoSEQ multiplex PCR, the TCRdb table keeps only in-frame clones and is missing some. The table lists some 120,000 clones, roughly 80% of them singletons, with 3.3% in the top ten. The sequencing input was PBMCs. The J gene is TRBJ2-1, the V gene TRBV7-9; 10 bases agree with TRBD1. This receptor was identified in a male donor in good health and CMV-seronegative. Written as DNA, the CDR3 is TGTGCCAGCAGCTTTACATCCGGGACAGGGGATGGTGAGCAGTTCTTC. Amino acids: CASSFTSGTGDGEQFF.